This T cell receptor (beta chain) was identified during a study of T cells in localized non-small cell lung cancer (dated by TCRdb to 2018 to 2021). For the wider study: The study examined T cell repertoires in hundreds of patients with early-stage NSCLC and compared tumors with uninvolved tumor-adjacent lungs. The mean age of the NSCLC patients was about 62 years, with roughly 120 men and 85 to 110 women. The cohort comprised under 250 treatment-naïve NSCLC patients with resected, localized lung tumors.

Study-wide conclusions, independent of this receptor: Uninvolved tumor-adjacent lung showed the highest T cell clonality, higher than tumor, which suggests more focused antigenic responses in the uninvolved tumor-adjacent lung. Higher blood T cell density associated with longer overall survival, while higher adjacent-lung clonality associated with shorter survival. Of the top 100 tumor clones, a median of about 53 were detected in paired uninvolved adjacent lung; approximately 30 were also among that lung's top 100. Because multi-region tumor sequencing was not performed, intratumor heterogeneity could not be ruled out. Because the study design was exploratory, TCR variables were selected using unadjusted p-values without false-discovery rate correction.

From cysteine to phenylalanine, the CDR3 is 18 amino acids long. This entry keeps only the CDR3 DNA: 54 bases, framed from base 1. Here V drops 5 bases and J drops 3 bases, and the junction holds 12 bases not matched to any gene. The germline V gene (reference sequence) specifies LNHDA as CDR1 and SQIVND as CDR2. At diagnosis, peripheral blood, uninvolved tumor-adjacent lung and tumor were collected and were preserved as a mix of fresh-frozen and FFPE material. For TCR repertoire profiling, blood samples were analyzed as peripheral blood mononuclear cells. This clone occurred once. Its antigen has not been determined. Base qualities are not provided; no much larger clone lies one nucleotide away. TCR beta CDR3 regions were sequenced from DNA using the immunoSEQ Assay. The authors processed their data as follows. To compute T cell density, TCR beta template counts were normalized to usable DNA, which was estimated by amplifying housekeeping genes. Richness was estimated with the preseqR package, extrapolating to 400,000 templates for PBMC samples and 120,000 templates for tissue samples. Clonality was defined as one minus Pielou's evenness. Tissue-enriched TCRs were identified through differential abundance testing performed on productive amino-acid clonotypes, with a minimum total count of 5 and an alpha of 0.1. The Jaccard Index and the Morisita Overlap Index were used to measure how much the repertoires overlapped between compartments. GLIPH clustered TCR beta CDR3s with public tetramer-defined viral CDR3s; viral motifs required at least three viral sequences plus V-gene enrichment. This is the immuneACCESS table as TCRdb keeps it, with only in-frame sequences that have V and J called. A part of the clones is gone; compared with another copy, unresolved V genes explain less than half, and the rest is unexplained. The V and J calls and clone size come from that table; D and trimming were worked out from the DNA. The sample table records 20,000 to 30,000 clones; over 70% of these occur just once. 8.5% to 10% of the sample rests with the top ten.

Recombination linked TRBV19 to TRBJ2-6; TRBD1 agrees with 8 junctional bases. Sequenced here: peripheral blood, sampled before any cancer treatment. This TCR came from a man between 40 and 70 years old with stage III squamous cell lung carcinoma. The sequence in DNA is TGTGCCAGTAGTTATCCGGGACAGGACCCCATTGGGGCCAACGTCCTGACTTTC. This codes for CASSYPGQDPIGANVLTF. Beyond the CDR3, the reference TRBV19 and TRBJ2-6 genes provide the residues; the full variable domain reads: DGGITQSPKYLFRKEGQNVTLSCEQNLNHDAMYWYRQDPGQGLRLIYYSQIVNDFQKGDIAEGYSVSREKKESFPLTVTSAQKNPTAFYLCASSYPGQDPIGANVLTFGAGSRLTVL.